This TCR beta chain was recovered during a study of T cell responses to AZD1222 COVID-19 vaccine. Germline loops: CDR1 SGHDN, CDR2 FVKESK. Trimming took off 0 bases at V and 0 bases at J, with 11 bases between the two ends. The CDR3 totals 16 residues. Libraries were prepared by immunoSEQ multiplex PCR; TCRdb keeps only in-frame clonotypes and omits some of them. The sample includes roughly 110,000 clones, roughly 90% seen only once; the top ten take around 4.3%. This clone was seen just once. Sample: peripheral blood, taken on day 0 of AZD1222 vaccination. The J gene is TRBJ1-1, the V gene TRBV14, with D perhaps matching TRBD1 (5 bases). The sequence came from an adult in good health. CDR3 bases: TGTGCCAGCAGCCAAGAATTGGGGCGTCTGAACACTGAAGCTTTCTTT. Protein product: CASSQELGRLNTEAFF. Supplemented by reference TRBV14 and TRBJ1-1, the full variable domain reads EAGVTQFPSHSVIEKGQTVTLRCDPISGHDNLYWYRRVMGKEIKFLLHFVKESKQDESGMPNNRFLAERTGGTYSTLKVQPAELEDSGVYFCASSQELGRLNTEAFFGQGTRLTVV.